This T cell receptor (beta chain) was identified in a study of T-cell reconstitution after alpha-beta-depleted transplantation in children. CDR1 is ENHRY, CDR2 SYGVKD, per germline. The V and J ends lost 5 bases and 0 bases, in that order; junction bases with no gene match: 4. This CDR3 contains 17 residues. Preparation of the TCRbeta library was carried out with unique molecular identifiers. One entry per CDR3 protein, called by TCRdb with MiXCR from the PCR reads. In the table there are 150,000 to 200,000 distinct CDR3 sequences, roughly 6.8% of which are singletons. This clonotype was picked up many times.

This chain connects TRBV10-3 to TRBJ2-3, with TRBD2 matching over 14 bases. The source of this sequence is a human donor who donated a stem cell graft to a child with Wiskott-Aldrich syndrome. This material consisted of PBMCs from the stem cell graft donor, taken from the stem cell graft. Here the CDR3 reads CAISRTSGGYSTDTQYF. The CDR3 DNA reads as TGTGCCATCAGTCGGACTAGCGGGGGGTACAGCACAGATACGCAGTATTTT.